Each of the 32 T cell receptor beta chains below was sequenced from the same sample in a study of blood T cell repertoires in COVID-19. The repertoire was sequenced with immunoSEQ multiplex PCR; TCRdb's copy has only in-frame clones and lacks some. The table has 500,000 to 600,000 clones, roughly 89% seen once. Sequencing was done on a sample of peripheral blood. All receptors derive from a woman in her forties or fifties with COVID-19, enrolled during active disease.

The chain links TRBV3-1 (or the pseudogene TRBV3-2) to TRBJ1-2; no firm D call. The CDR3 is 16 amino acids. V lost 0 bases to trimming and J lost 4 bases, with 15 bases between them. Germline CDR1 LGHDT, CDR2 YNNKEL (reference sequence). The CDR3 protein is CASSQDRTSRAYGYTF. The CDR3 region has the DNA TGTGCCAGCAGCCAAGATCGGACCTCGAGGGCCTATGGCTACACCTTC.

The CDR3 region is CASSLGRAENTEAFF. The CDR3 DNA follows: TGCGCCAGCAGCTTGGGGAGGGCGGAAAACACTGAAGCTTTCTTT. V gene TRBV5-1 combines with J gene TRBJ1-1; D remains unclear. The V and J ends lost 0 bases and 2 bases respectively, with 11 bases between them. CDR1 is SGHRS, CDR2 YFSETQ, per germline. The CDR3 has 15 amino acids. Full variable domain (missing parts from reference TRBV5-1 and TRBJ1-1): KAGVTQTPRYLIKTRGQQVTLSCSPISGHRSVSWYQQTPGQGLQFLFEYFSETQRNKGNFPGRFSGRQFSNSRSEMNVSTLELGDSALYLCASSLGRAENTEAFFGQGTRLTVV.

V gene TRBV6-6 combines with J gene TRBJ1-2; 8 bases map to TRBD1. The CDR3 is 14 residues long. Germline assignment: CDR1 MNHNY and CDR2 SVGAGI (reference sequence). V was pared by 6 bases and J by 3 bases, with 6 bases of the junction left unmatched. Here the CDR3 reads CASSPDRADYGYTF. CDR3 sequence (DNA): TGTGCCAGCAGCCCGGACAGGGCGGACTATGGCTACACCTTC.

This clone was seen a handful of times. The CDR3 nucleotides are TGTGCCAGCAGCACCTTAGACAGGTTGAACACTGAAGCTTTCTTT. This sequence encodes CASSTLDRLNTEAFF. V is TRBV7-9 and J is TRBJ1-1; D perhaps matches TRBD1 (6 bases). Germline loops: CDR1 SEHNR, CDR2 FQNEAQ (reference sequence). Between the trimmed V and J ends, which lost 5 bases and 0 bases, there was a span of 13 bases. The CDR3 sequence is 15 residues long.

The genes are TRBV28 and TRBJ1-4; TRBD1 is a possible D gene (5 bases). The CDR3 is 13 residues long. V lost 6 bases and J 8 bases, leaving 13 bases between the germline ends. Per germline, CDR1 MDHEN and CDR2 SYDVKM. CDR3 in amino acids: CASRGQGWEKLFF. For the CDR3, the DNA is TGTGCCAGCAGGGGGCAGGGTTGGGAAAAACTGTTTTTT.

The chain links TRBV3-1 (or the pseudogene TRBV3-2) to TRBJ1-1; no reliable D call. CDR1 LGHDT and CDR2 YNNKEL come from the germline V gene (reference sequence). V was cut by 8 bases and J by 6 bases, with 22 bases left in between. The CDR3 covers 15 residues. The CDR3 is CASRSRGASPSEAFF. CDR3 DNA: TGTGCCAGCCGGTCTAGAGGCGCCTCCCCCTCTGAAGCTTTCTTT.

The chain employs TRBV29-1 and TRBJ1-2, with a weak D call TRBD1 (5 bases). Trimming left V 6 bases short and J 5 bases short, with 10 bases between. This CDR3 region has 11 residues. Germline V gene sequence: CDR1 SQVTM, CDR2 ANQGSEA. CDR3 sequence reads: CSVYRGYGYTF. Here the CDR3 DNA reads TGCAGCGTCTACCGGGGGTATGGCTACACCTTC.

The chain joins TRBV7-7 to TRBJ2-7, with 10 nucleotides matching TRBD2. Trimming at V came to 1 base and at J to 4 bases, leaving 1 base not matched to a gene. CDR1 is SSHAT, CDR2 FNYEAQ, per germline (reference sequence). CDR3 size: 14 residues. The CDR3 nucleotides read TGTGCCAGCAGCTTAGAGCGGGGGGGTTACGAGCAGTACTTC. It codes for CASSLERGGYEQYF.

This chain joins TRBV24-1 and TRBJ2-3; 9 nucleotides agree with TRBD2. V was pared by 2 bases and J by 2 bases, with 7 bases of the junction left unmatched. The CDR3 consists of 17 residues. Per the germline V gene, CDR1 is KGHDR and CDR2 is SFDVKD. The CDR3 loop reads CATSDSSGGLFTDTQYF. The CDR3 nucleotides read TGTGCCACCAGTGATTCGAGCGGGGGGCTCTTCACAGATACGCAGTATTTT.

The gene calls are TRBV18 and TRBJ1-2; the match to TRBD1 covers 8 bases. This CDR3 is 16 amino acids long. After removal of 6 bases from V and 0 bases from J, the junction contained 9 bases not matched to a gene. Looked up from germline, CDR1 is KGHSH and CDR2 is LQKENI. CDR3 amino acids: CASSLGQGGTNYGYTF. As DNA, the CDR3 is TGTGCCAGCTCTCTTGGACAGGGAGGCACTAACTATGGCTACACCTTC.

V and J are TRBV5-4 and TRBJ2-1; D is ambiguous. CDR1 and CDR2 from the germline V gene are SGHNT and YYREEE (reference sequence). V lost 1 base to trimming and J lost 10 bases, with 9 bases between them. The CDR3 is 12 residues long. The CDR3 DNA is TGTGCCAGCAGCTTGACTACTCTAGAGCAGTTCTTC. This gives the protein CASSLTTLEQFF.

The genes are TRBV29-1 and TRBJ2-1; D might be TRBD1 (5 bases). CDR1 SQVTM and CDR2 ANQGSEA come from the germline V gene. The CDR3 has 17 amino acids. V was shortened by 0 bases and J by 5 bases, with 20 bases between the two germline ends. In DNA, the CDR3 is TGCAGCGTTGAAGATCTTCAGGGTAGACCTACAGACAATGAGCAGTTCTTC. The encoded protein is CSVEDLQGRPTDNEQFF.

As to this clone: Other DNA variants within this sample encode the same CDR3. The chain links TRBV7-2 to TRBJ2-1; TRBD2 matches 10 bases. J was trimmed by 2 bases and V by 5 bases; bases with no gene match: 3. Germline CDR1 reads SGHTA; CDR2 reads FQGNSA. The CDR3 is made up of 15 amino acids. CDR3 protein: CASSPSGGAYNEQFF. The CDR3 DNA is TGTGCCAGCAGCCCTAGCGGGGGAGCCTACAATGAGCAGTTCTTC.

V is TRBV6-6 and J is TRBJ2-2, with 8 positions matching TRBD1. Germline V lookup: CDR1 MNHNY, CDR2 SVGAGI (reference sequence). V dropped 4 bases and J dropped 7; count of bases not matched to a gene: 5. The CDR3 runs to 14 residues. CDR3 sequence reads: CASSSGQGHGELFF. CDR3 nucleotide sequence: TGTGCCAGCAGTTCCGGACAGGGCCACGGGGAGCTGTTTTTT.

The J gene is TRBJ1-5, the V gene TRBV30; D perhaps matches TRBD1 (5 bases). CDR1 GTSNPN and CDR2 SVGIG come from the germline V gene (reference sequence). The V gene lost 3 bases and the J gene lost 6 bases, with 15 bases spanning the gap. The length of the CDR3 is 14 residues. CDR3 in DNA: TGTGCCTGGAGGGCTGACAGTGAGACTCAGCCCCAGCATTTT. Amino acids: CAWRADSETQPQHF. The full variable domain, completed using reference TRBV30 and TRBJ1-5, is SQTIHQWPATLVQPVGSPLSLECTVEGTSNPNLYWYRQAAGRGLQLLFYSVGIGQISSEVPQNLSASRPQDRQFILSSKKLLLSDSGFYLCAWRADSETQPQHFGDGTRLSIL.

DNA for the CDR3: TGTGCCAGCAGGTCCTTACAGGGGTTTTCTAATGAAAAACTGTTTTTT. The encoded protein is CASRSLQGFSNEKLFF. This chain joins TRBV27 and TRBJ1-4; 7 nucleotides match TRBD1. Germline trimming cut 6 bases from V and 3 bases from J; bases unmatched to any gene: 10. The germline V gene encodes CDR1 MNHEY and CDR2 SMNVEV (reference sequence). CDR3 length: 16 residues.

The V gene is TRBV5-1, the J gene TRBJ1-2; 8 positions agree with TRBD1. V lost 4 bases, J lost 5 bases, and 13 bases stayed unmatched. The V gene's germline CDR1 is SGHRS and CDR2 YFSETQ. The CDR3 has 16 amino acids. CDR3 region: CASSLSRTGPDYGYTF. The DNA for the CDR3 is TGCGCCAGCAGCCTGTCGCGGACAGGGCCGGATTATGGCTACACCTTC.

Written as DNA, the CDR3 is TGTGCCAGTATTACTCTGGGAGGAAAGGTCGTTCACTACACCTTC. Its protein product is CASITLGGKVVHYTF. The chain has TRBV2 and TRBJ1-2; no clear D gene. Trimming stripped 9 bases from V and 10 bases from J, with 27 bases between. Germline CDR1 and CDR2: SNHLY and FYNNEI. This CDR3 has 15 amino acids.

This clone was observed once. The chain joins TRBV9 to TRBJ1-2, with TRBD1 matching 8 bases. The CDR3 sequence is 14 residues long. CDR1 and CDR2 from the germline V gene are SGDLS and YYNGEE. With V trimmed by 4 bases and J by 4 bases, 6 bases remained unmatched. The CDR3 DNA reads TGTGCCAGCAGCTTCTTAGACAGGGGCTATGGCTACACCTTC. Its protein is CASSFLDRGYGYTF.

This clone has only one observation. V and J are TRBV2 and TRBJ2-6; no clear D. The V gene lost 2 bases and the J gene lost 0 bases, with 8 bases spanning the gap. CDR1 is SNHLY, CDR2 FYNNEI, per germline. The length of the CDR3 is 16 residues. CDR3 bases: TGTGCCAGCAGTGAACGGTTTGGCTCTGGGGCCAACGTCCTGACTTTC. It translates to CASSERFGSGANVLTF.

The chain employs TRBV4-1 and TRBJ1-3; no definite D call. With 2 bases removed from V and 4 bases from J, the gap between germline ends came to 6 bases. This CDR3 comprises 13 residues. Germline values: CDR1 MGHRA, CDR2 YSYEKL. The CDR3 reads CASSQFRGNTIYF. The CDR3 DNA reads as TGCGCCAGCAGCCAATTCAGGGGAAACACCATATATTTT.

This chain connects TRBV6-5 to TRBJ2-5; TRBD2 matches at 7 bases. The CDR3 runs 14 residues. V shed 0 bases, J shed 7 bases, and the junction held 5 bases outside the gene matches. Germline lookup yields CDR1 MNHEY and CDR2 SVGAGI. CDR3 nucleotides: TGTGCCAGCAGTTACTCGGCGGGGGTCATGACCCAGTACTTC. Translating gives CASSYSAGVMTQYF.

The chain has TRBV10-2 and TRBJ1-1; D is uncertain. The CDR3 runs 14 residues. Germline-derived CDR1 and CDR2 are WSHSY and SAAADI. Trimming stripped 1 base from V and 4 bases from J, with 10 bases between. In DNA, the CDR3 is TGCGCCAGCAGTGAGTGGGAGGTGGCCACTGAAGCTTTCTTT. Protein product: CASSEWEVATEAFF.

V and J are TRBV28 and TRBJ1-1; D uncertain. CDR3 length: 14 amino acids. The germline CDR1 and CDR2 sequences are MDHEN and SYDVKM. Trimming took 1 base from V and 1 from J, leaving 7 bases between them. The CDR3 sequence is CASSLSWANTEAFF. CDR3 nucleotide sequence: TGTGCCAGCAGTTTATCGTGGGCGAACACTGAAGCTTTCTTT.

This sequence joins TRBV6-5 and TRBJ2-7; maybe TRBD1 (6 bases). The CDR3 contains 14 residues. V lost 4 bases and J 3 bases, leaving 13 bases between the germline ends. The germline V gene has CDR1 MNHEY and CDR2 SVGAGI. The CDR3 is CASSFPRDIYEQYF. As DNA, the CDR3 is TGTGCCAGCAGTTTCCCTAGGGACATCTACGAGCAGTACTTC.

This clone appeared once. This chain's CDR3 is CASSGEGETQYF. CDR3 nucleotide sequence: TGTGCCAGCTCCGGGGAGGGAGAGACCCAGTACTTC. This chain joins TRBV9 and TRBJ2-5, with 7 nucleotides matching TRBD2. This CDR3 contains 12 residues. Germline assignment: CDR1 SGDLS and CDR2 YYNGEE. V was clipped by 7 bases and J by 4 bases; unmatched bases: 4. The full variable domain, completed using reference TRBV9 and TRBJ2-5, is DSGVTQTPKHLITATGQRVTLRCSPRSGDLSVYWYQQSLDQGLQFLIQYYNGEERAKGNILERFSAQQFPDLHSELNLSSLELGDSALYFCASSGEGETQYFGPGTRLLVL.

The chain links TRBV11-2 to TRBJ2-7, with D perhaps matching TRBD2 (6 bases). Looked up from germline, CDR1 is SGHAT and CDR2 is FQNNGV. Deletions cut 4 bases from V and 0 bases from J, with 16 bases between. This CDR3 region has 16 residues. The chain's CDR3 is CASSSKEGLSSYEQYF. The CDR3 bases are TGTGCCAGCAGCTCGAAGGAGGGGTTGAGCTCCTACGAGCAGTACTTC.

The chain is built from TRBV18 and TRBJ1-5; D uncertain. Trimming stripped 5 bases from V and 6 bases from J, with 11 bases between. The CDR3 runs 13 residues. In germline, CDR1 is KGHSH, CDR2 LQKENI. The CDR3 bases are TGTGCCAGCTCAGAGGATATCGGTCAGCCCCAGCATTTT. The encoded protein is CASSEDIGQPQHF.

The chain uses TRBV30 and TRBJ1-4; D call uncertain. This CDR3 contains 16 residues. Trimming pared 0 bases from V and 6 bases from J, leaving 17 bases between. Germline V gene sequence: CDR1 GTSNPN, CDR2 SVGIG (reference sequence). CDR3 in amino acids: CAWSVLSAGGDEKLFF. CDR3 coding DNA: TGTGCCTGGAGTGTACTTTCCGCGGGAGGAGATGAAAAACTGTTTTTT.

This chain connects TRBV5-1 to TRBJ1-4; D is unresolved. Germline V gene data show CDR1 as SGHRS and CDR2 as YFSETQ. The CDR3 has 15 amino acids. V was trimmed by 4 bases and J by 4 bases, leaving 14 bases between them. In DNA, the CDR3 is TGCGCCAGCAGCGAAGGGAGCCCCCATAATGAAAAACTGTTTTTT. This gives the protein CASSEGSPHNEKLFF.

The chain employs TRBV5-6 and TRBJ1-1; D uncertain. CDR1 is SGHDT, CDR2 YYEEEE, per germline. V lost 6 bases and J 5 bases, leaving 17 bases between the germline ends. The CDR3 sequence is 14 residues long. The CDR3 here is CASTNWWEVTEAFF. DNA of the CDR3: TGTGCCAGCACGAACTGGTGGGAGGTGACTGAAGCTTTCTTT. The variable domain in full, completed from reference TRBV5-6 and TRBJ1-1, reads DAGVTQSPTHLIKTRGQQVTLRCSPKSGHDTVSWYQQALGQGPQFIFQYYEEEERQRGNFPDRFSGHQFPNYSSELNVNALLLGDSALYLCASTNWWEVTEAFFGQGTRLTVV.

This clone was counted a single time. The chain has TRBV24-1 and TRBJ2-1, with 8 bases matching TRBD1. Trimming cost V 9 bases and J 5 bases; bases outside gene matches: 8. CDR3 length equals 14 residues. Germline CDR1 and CDR2: KGHDR and SFDVKD. The CDR3 DNA reads as TGTGCCACCGCTAGACAGGGGATCGACAATGAGCAGTTCTTC. Translation gives CATARQGIDNEQFF.